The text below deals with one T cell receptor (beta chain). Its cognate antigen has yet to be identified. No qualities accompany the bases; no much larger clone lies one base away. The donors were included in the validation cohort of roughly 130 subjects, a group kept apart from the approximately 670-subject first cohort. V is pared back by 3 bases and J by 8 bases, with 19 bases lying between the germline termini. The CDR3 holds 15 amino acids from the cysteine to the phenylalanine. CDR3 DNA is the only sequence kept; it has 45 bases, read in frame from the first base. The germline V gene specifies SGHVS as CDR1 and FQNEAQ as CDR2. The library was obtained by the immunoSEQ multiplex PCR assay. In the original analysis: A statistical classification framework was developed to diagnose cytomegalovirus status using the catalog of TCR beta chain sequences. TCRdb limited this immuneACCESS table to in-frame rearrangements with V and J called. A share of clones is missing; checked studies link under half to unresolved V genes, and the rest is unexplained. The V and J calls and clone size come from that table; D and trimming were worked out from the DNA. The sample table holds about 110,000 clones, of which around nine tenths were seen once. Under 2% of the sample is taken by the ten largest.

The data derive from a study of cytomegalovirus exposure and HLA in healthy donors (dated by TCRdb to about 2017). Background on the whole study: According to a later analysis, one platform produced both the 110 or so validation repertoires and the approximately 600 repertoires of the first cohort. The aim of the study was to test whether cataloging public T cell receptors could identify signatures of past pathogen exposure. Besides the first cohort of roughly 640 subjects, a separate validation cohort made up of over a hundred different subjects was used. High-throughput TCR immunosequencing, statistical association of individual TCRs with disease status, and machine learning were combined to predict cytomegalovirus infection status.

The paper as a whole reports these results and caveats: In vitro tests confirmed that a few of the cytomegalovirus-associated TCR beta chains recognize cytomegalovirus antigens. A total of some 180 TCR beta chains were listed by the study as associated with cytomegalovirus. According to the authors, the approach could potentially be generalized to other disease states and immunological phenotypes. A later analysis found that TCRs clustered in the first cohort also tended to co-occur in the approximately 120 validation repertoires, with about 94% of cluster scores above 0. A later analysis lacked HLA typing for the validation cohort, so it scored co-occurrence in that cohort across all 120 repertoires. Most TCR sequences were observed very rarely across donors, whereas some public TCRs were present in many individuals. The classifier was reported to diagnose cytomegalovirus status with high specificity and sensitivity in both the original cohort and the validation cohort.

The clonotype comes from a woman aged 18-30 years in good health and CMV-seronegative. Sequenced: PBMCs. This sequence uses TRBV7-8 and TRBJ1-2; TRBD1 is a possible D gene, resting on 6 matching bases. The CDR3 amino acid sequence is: CASSFSGTPRQGYTF. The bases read TGTGCCAGCAGCTTCTCCGGGACACCTCGACAAGGCTACACCTTC.